A selection of T cell receptor beta chains follows, all from one sample in a study of blood T cells in healthy people across ages. TCRdb used MiXCR to reprocess the 5' RACE reads, holding one entry per CDR3 protein. The sample lists over 500,000 distinct CDR3 sequences, approximately 26% occurring once. The same data also went into a second study, on T cells of mothers and their children.

Material: blood. The receptors shown here come from a boy younger than 10 in good health. Both conserved end residues are part of each CDR3.

j_call: TRBJ2-7; v_call: TRBV10-3; cdr3_aa: CAMGRTSSSYEQYF
j_call: TRBJ1-1; v_call: TRBV21-1; cdr3_aa: CASSKGEGENTEAFF
j_call: TRBJ1-4; v_call: TRBV7-9; cdr3_aa: CASSRVQGGINEKLFF
j_call: TRBJ2-1; v_call: TRBV12-3/TRBV12-4; cdr3_aa: CASRWDFYNEQFF
j_call: TRBJ2-5; v_call: TRBV6-2/TRBV6-3; cdr3_aa: CASSSIRPLGTPETQYF
j_call: TRBJ2-7; v_call: TRBV19; cdr3_aa: CASSRQGEYEQYF
j_call: TRBJ1-5; v_call: TRBV12-3/TRBV12-4; cdr3_aa: CASSFQDNQPQHF
j_call: TRBJ2-3; v_call: TRBV27; cdr3_aa: CASSLSGGVYTDTQYF
j_call: TRBJ2-2; v_call: TRBV3-1; cdr3_aa: CASSRDKPTGPNTGELFF
j_call: TRBJ2-5; v_call: TRBV7-8; cdr3_aa: CASSLGTSARTQYF
j_call: TRBJ2-7; v_call: TRBV12-3/TRBV12-4; cdr3_aa: CASRRLAGGHNGSYEQYF
j_call: TRBJ2-7; v_call: TRBV5-5; cdr3_aa: CASSLGTVNYEQYF
j_call: TRBJ2-7; v_call: TRBV3-1; cdr3_aa: CASRPAGLHEQYF
j_call: TRBJ1-2; v_call: TRBV30; cdr3_aa: CAWIRGQVGGYTF